The rows below give T cell receptor beta chains drawn from one sample of a study of cytomegalovirus exposure and HLA in healthy donors. The data were produced by immunoSEQ multiplex PCR, yet TCRdb's version contains in-frame clones alone and is incomplete. This sample carries about 200,000 clones, about 78% of them seen once, and the ten largest clones take about 2.8%. The source material was PBMCs. The origin of the receptors is a woman aged 25 to 39 in good health and CMV-seronegative. CDR3s include the opening cysteine and the closing phenylalanine or tryptophan. The D gene is left open where the match is weak. Clone sizes are given selectively: once, few, many, or a class where the clone is expanded.

length | J | D | size | V | CDR3 | DNA
12 | TRBJ1-1 | . | once | TRBV27 | CASRGRQYSAFF | TGTGCCAGCAGGGGAAGACAGTACTCAGCTTTCTTT
13 | TRBJ1-5 | . | few | TRBV5-8 | CASSLYSNQPQHF | TGTGCCAGCAGCCTATATAGCAATCAGCCCCAGCATTTT
12 | TRBJ2-3 | . | . | TRBV5-4 | CASSSYHLTQYF | TGTGCCAGCAGCTCCTACCATCTTACGCAGTATTTT
14 | TRBJ1-2 | . | . | TRBV10-3 | CAISEYYQPYGYTF | TGTGCCATCAGTGAGTACTATCAGCCCTATGGCTACACCTTC
13 | TRBJ2-1 | . | . | TRBV6-5 | CASRDSSYNEQFF | TGTGCCAGCAGGGACAGCTCCTACAATGAGCAGTTCTTC
12 | TRBJ2-3 | . | . | TRBV29-1 | CSVSTGADTQYF | TGCAGCGTCTCGACAGGAGCAGATACGCAGTATTTT
14 | TRBJ2-7 | TRBD1 | . | TRBV15 | CATGQASSNYEQYF | TGTGCCACCGGACAGGCTAGCTCCAACTACGAGCAGTACTTC
14 | TRBJ2-7 | . | few | TRBV6-6 | CASSYSSGGNEQYF | TGTGCCAGCAGTTACTCGAGCGGAGGGAACGAGCAGTACTTC
12 | TRBJ2-1 | . | . | TRBV21-1 | CASRRVNNEQFF | TGTGCCAGCAGGAGAGTAAACAATGAGCAGTTCTTC
14 | TRBJ1-6 | TRBD1 | once | TRBV19 | CASSIGQVNSPLHF | TGTGCCAGTAGTATTGGACAGGTGAATTCACCCCTCCACTTT
14 | TRBJ2-1 | TRBD2 | once | TRBV7-9 | CASRRTSGTNEQFF | TGTGCCAGCAGACGGACTAGCGGGACCAATGAGCAGTTCTTC
14 | TRBJ2-2 | TRBD1 | . | TRBV10-3 | CAMTDRGFSGELFF | TGTGCCATGACGGACAGGGGGTTCTCCGGGGAGCTGTTTTTT
16 | TRBJ2-5 | . | . | TRBV27 | CASSKGVRQDQETQYF | TGTGCCAGCAGTAAGGGGGTCCGACAGGACCAAGAGACCCAGTACTTC
14 | TRBJ2-5 | TRBD2 | . | TRBV29-1 | CSVPRTSGQETQYF | TGCAGCGTTCCGAGGACTAGCGGCCAAGAGACCCAGTACTTC
17 | TRBJ2-2 | . | . | TRBV11-2 | CASSLDLRGIRAGELFF | TGTGCCAGCAGCTTAGATCTCAGGGGTATACGGGCCGGGGAGCTGTTTTTT
14 | TRBJ1-5 | . | . | TRBV4-2 | CASSQDRANQPQHF | TGTGCCAGCAGCCAAGACAGGGCTAATCAGCCCCAGCATTTT
15 | TRBJ1-2 | . | . | TRBV6-5 | CASSLLRDTTYGYTF | TGTGCCAGCAGTTTACTCCGGGACACCACCTATGGCTACACCTTC
14 | TRBJ1-5 | . | . | TRBV7-2 | CASSSHKSNQPQHF | TGTGCCAGCAGCTCACATAAAAGCAATCAGCCCCAGCATTTT
14 | TRBJ1-1 | TRBD1 | few | TRBV19 | CASSIGQGNTEAFF | TGTGCCAGTAGTATAGGACAGGGGAACACTGAAGCTTTCTTT
17 | TRBJ2-5 | TRBD2 | . | TRBV27 | CASSLSPGLAGQETQYF | TGTGCCAGCAGTTTATCGCCGGGACTAGCGGGACAAGAGACCCAGTACTTC
14 | TRBJ2-3 | TRBD2 | . | TRBV7-2 | CASSFRLAGDTQYF | TGTGCCAGCAGCTTCCGACTAGCGGGAGATACGCAGTATTTT
13 | TRBJ2-7 | . | few | TRBV9 | CASSVGGSYEQYF | TGTGCCAGCAGCGTAGGCGGATCCTACGAGCAGTACTTC
14 | TRBJ2-7 | TRBD1 | . | TRBV28 | CASTLGQGLYEQYF | TGTGCCAGCACCCTTGGACAGGGACTCTACGAGCAGTACTTC
14 | TRBJ2-5 | . | . | TRBV5-4 | CASSPPGVQETQYF | TGTGCCAGCAGCCCGCCCGGAGTTCAAGAGACCCAGTACTTC
16 | TRBJ1-2 | TRBD1 | . | TRBV28 | CASSLTTGTANYGYPF | TGTGCCAGCAGTTTAACCACTGGGACAGCTAACTATGGCTACCCCTTC
14 | TRBJ1-2 | . | . | TRBV6-6 | CASSYGSGVRGYTF | TGTGCCAGCAGTTACGGTTCGGGGGTACGAGGCTACACCTTC
15 | TRBJ1-6 | . | . | TRBV6-1 | CASTLTAGHNSPLHF | TGTGCCAGCACCTTAACGGCAGGGCATAATTCACCCCTCCACTTT
14 | TRBJ2-2 | . | . | TRBV27 | CASRWTPRTGELFF | TGTGCCAGCAGATGGACACCCAGGACCGGGGAGCTGTTTTTT
13 | TRBJ2-7 | . | few | TRBV10-2 | CASERTETYEQYF | TGCGCCAGCGAGAGGACAGAAACCTACGAGCAGTACTTC
14 | TRBJ2-1 | . | . | TRBV10-2 | CASRLSASYNEQFF | TGCGCCAGCCGACTTTCGGCCTCCTACAATGAGCAGTTCTTC
14 | TRBJ1-3 | . | . | TRBV6-6 | CASSLGGEGNTIYF | TGTGCCAGCTCCCTGGGAGGGGAAGGAAACACCATATATTTT
12 | TRBJ2-5 | . | . | TRBV27 | CASSPPGKTQYF | TGTGCCAGCAGTCCCCCGGGAAAGACCCAGTACTTC
17 | TRBJ1-5 | . | . | TRBV28 | CASSLWGGVRSNQPQHF | TGTGCCAGCAGTCTCTGGGGGGGGGTACGAAGCAATCAGCCCCAGCATTTT